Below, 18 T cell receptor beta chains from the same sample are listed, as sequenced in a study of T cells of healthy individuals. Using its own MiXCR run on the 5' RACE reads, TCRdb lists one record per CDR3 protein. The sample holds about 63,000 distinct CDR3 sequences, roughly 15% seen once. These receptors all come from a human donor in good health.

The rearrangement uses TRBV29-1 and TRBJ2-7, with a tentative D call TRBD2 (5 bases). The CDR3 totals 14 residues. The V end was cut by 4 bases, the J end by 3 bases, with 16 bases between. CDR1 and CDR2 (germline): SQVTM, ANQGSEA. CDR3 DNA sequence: TGCAGCGTTGTCATTCTGGACGGAGGCTACGAGCAGTACTTC. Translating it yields CSVVILDGGYEQYF.

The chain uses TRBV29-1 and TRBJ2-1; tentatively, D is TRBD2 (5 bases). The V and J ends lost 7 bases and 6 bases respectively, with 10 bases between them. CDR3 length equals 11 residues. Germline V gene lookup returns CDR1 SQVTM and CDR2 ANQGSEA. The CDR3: CSAEEVNEQFF. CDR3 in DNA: TGCAGCGCCGAGGAGGTCAATGAGCAGTTCTTC.

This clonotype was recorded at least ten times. CDR3 in amino acids: CASNRPGTGGMNTEAFF. CDR3 sequence (DNA): TGTGCCAGCAACCGTCCCGGGACAGGTGGCATGAACACTGAAGCTTTCTTT. The chain carries TRBV28 and TRBJ1-1, with 8 bases aligning to TRBD1. This CDR3 region has 17 residues. Germline CDR1 reads MDHEN; CDR2 reads SYDVKM. V gave up 7 bases and J gave up 0 bases; unmatched junction bases: 13. Full variable domain (remainder filled in from reference TRBV28 and TRBJ1-1): DVKVTQSSRYLVKRTGEKVFLECVQDMDHENMFWYRQDPGLGLRLIYFSYDVKMKEKGDIPEGYSVSREKKERFSLILESASTNQTSMYLCASNRPGTGGMNTEAFFGQGTRLTVV.

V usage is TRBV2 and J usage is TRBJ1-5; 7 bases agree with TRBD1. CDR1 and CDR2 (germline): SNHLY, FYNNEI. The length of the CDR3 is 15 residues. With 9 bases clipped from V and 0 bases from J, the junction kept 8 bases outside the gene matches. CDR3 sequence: CASLMDRTSNQPQHF. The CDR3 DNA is TGTGCCAGTCTTATGGACAGGACTAGCAATCAGCCCCAGCATTTT.

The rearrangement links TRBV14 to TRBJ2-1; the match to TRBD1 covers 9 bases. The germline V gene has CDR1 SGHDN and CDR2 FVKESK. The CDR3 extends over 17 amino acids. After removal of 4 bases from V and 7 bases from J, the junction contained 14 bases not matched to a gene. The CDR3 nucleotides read TGTGCCAGCAGCCTAAAGGGTTTCGGGACAGGGATAAATGAGCAGTTCTTC. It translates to CASSLKGFGTGINEQFF.

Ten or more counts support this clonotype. In nucleotides, the CDR3 is TGTGCCACCAGCAGAGCCAGGGGGCGGACTGAAGCTTTCTTT. This translates into CATSRARGRTEAFF. The rearrangement joins TRBV15 to TRBJ1-1; TRBD1 aligns across 8 bases. The CDR3 is 14 residues long. Germline lookup yields CDR1 LNHNV and CDR2 YYDKDF (reference sequence). The trim removed 1 base at V and 5 bases at J, leaving 3 bases unmatched.

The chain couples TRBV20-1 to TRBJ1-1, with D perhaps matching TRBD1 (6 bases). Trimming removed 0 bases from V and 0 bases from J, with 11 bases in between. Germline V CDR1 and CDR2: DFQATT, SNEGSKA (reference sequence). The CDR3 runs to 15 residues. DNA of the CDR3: TGCAGTGCTAGAGAGGGGGCCGCCATGAACACTGAAGCTTTCTTT. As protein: CSAREGAAMNTEAFF.

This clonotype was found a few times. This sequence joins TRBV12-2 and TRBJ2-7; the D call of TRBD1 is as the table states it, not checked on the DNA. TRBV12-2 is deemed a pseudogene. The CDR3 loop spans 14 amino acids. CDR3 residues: CASRLRGGAYEQYF. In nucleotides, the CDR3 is TGTGCAAGTCGCTTGAGGGGGGGCGCGTACGAGCAGTACTTC.

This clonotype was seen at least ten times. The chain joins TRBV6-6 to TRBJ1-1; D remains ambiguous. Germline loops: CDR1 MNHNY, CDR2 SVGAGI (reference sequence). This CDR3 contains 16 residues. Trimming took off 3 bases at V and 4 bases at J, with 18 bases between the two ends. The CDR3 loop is CASSYPVALTSTEAFF. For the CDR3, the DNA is TGTGCCAGCAGTTATCCTGTCGCCTTGACGTCCACTGAAGCTTTCTTT.

CDR3 nucleotide sequence: TGTGCCAGCAGTTATGTGGGAGCCAAAAACATTCAGTACTTC. Protein sequence: CASSYVGAKNIQYF. The chain employs TRBV25-1 and TRBJ2-4; D not resolved. This CDR3 is built from 14 residues. V was shortened by 5 bases and J by 0 bases, with 8 bases between the two germline ends. CDR1 MGHDK and CDR2 SYGVNS come from the germline V gene.

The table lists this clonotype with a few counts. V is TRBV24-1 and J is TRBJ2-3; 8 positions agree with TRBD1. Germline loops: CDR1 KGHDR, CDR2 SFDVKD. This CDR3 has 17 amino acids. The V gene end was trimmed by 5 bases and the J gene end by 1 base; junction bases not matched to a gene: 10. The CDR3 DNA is TGTGCCACCAGTGCATCGTTGGGACAGGAAGGCACAGATACGCAGTATTTT. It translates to CATSASLGQEGTDTQYF.

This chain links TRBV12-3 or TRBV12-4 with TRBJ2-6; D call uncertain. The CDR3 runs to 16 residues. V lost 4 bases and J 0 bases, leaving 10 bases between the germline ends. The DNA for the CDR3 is TGTGCCAGCAGTTGGTCCCTGCTCTCTGGGGCCAACGTCCTGACTTTC. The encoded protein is CASSWSLLSGANVLTF.

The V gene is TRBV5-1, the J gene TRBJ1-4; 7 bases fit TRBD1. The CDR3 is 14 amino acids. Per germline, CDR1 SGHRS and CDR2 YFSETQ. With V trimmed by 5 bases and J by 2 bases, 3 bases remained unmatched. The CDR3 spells CASRGQPTNEKLFF. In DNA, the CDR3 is TGCGCCAGCAGGGGACAGCCTACTAATGAAAAACTGTTTTTT.

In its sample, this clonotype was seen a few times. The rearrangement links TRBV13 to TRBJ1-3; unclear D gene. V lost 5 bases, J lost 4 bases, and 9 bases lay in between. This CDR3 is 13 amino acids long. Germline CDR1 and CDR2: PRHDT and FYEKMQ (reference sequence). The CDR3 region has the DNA TGTGCCAGCAGCCCCGATGGGGGAAACACCATATATTTT. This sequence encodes CASSPDGGNTIYF.

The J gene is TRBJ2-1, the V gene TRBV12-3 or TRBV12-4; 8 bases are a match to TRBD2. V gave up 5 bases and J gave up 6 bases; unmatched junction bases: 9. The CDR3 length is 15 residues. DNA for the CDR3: TGTGCCAGCAGTCCCTTAGCGGGGACTAGCAATGAGCAGTTCTTC. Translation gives CASSPLAGTSNEQFF.

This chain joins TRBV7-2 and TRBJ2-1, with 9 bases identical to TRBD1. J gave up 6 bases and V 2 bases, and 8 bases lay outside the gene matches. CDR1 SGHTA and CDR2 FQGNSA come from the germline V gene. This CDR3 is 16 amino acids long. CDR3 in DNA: TGTGCCAGCAGCTTACGGTCCGGGACAGGGTTCAATGAGCAGTTCTTC. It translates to CASSLRSGTGFNEQFF.

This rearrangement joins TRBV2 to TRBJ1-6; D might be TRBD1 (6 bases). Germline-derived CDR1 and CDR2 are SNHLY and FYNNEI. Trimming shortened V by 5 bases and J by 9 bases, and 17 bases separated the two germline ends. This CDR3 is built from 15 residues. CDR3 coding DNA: TGTGCCAGCAGTCTGGGGACAAAAAGGGGTTCACCCCTCCACTTT. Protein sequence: CASSLGTKRGSPLHF.

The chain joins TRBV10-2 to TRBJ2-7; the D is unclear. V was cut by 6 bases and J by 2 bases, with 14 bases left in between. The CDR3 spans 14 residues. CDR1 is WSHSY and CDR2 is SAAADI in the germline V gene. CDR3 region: CASRHGDIPYEQYF. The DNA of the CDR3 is TGCGCCAGCAGGCATGGTGATATCCCCTACGAGCAGTACTTC.